The 3 T cell receptor beta chains listed next were all sequenced from one sample in a study of OX40 agonist ivuxolimab in advanced cancers. The repertoire was sequenced with immunoSEQ multiplex PCR; TCRdb's copy has only in-frame clones and lacks some. The profile shows 35,000 to 40,000 clones, around 73% of them singletons. Sequencing was performed on CD4+ or CD8+ T cells sorted from blood, taken in a trial of the OX40 agonist ivuxolimab. The receptor source for this set is an adult with an advanced solid tumor such as melanoma, head and neck, liver or kidney cancer.

This clone was seen more than once but under ten times. This rearrangement joins TRBV5-1 to TRBJ1-1, with D possibly TRBD1 on 5 matching bases. CDR1 is SGHRS, CDR2 YFSETQ, per germline. Trimming pared 4 bases from V and 1 base from J, leaving 11 bases between. There are 14 residues in the CDR3. For the CDR3, the DNA is TGCGCCAGCAGCACGGGACCGGGGAACACTGAAGCTTTCTTT. Translation gives CASSTGPGNTEAFF.

The table lists this clone with a count of one. The chain uses TRBV18 and TRBJ2-3, with D possibly being TRBD2 (5 bases). V lost 2 bases and J lost 6, with 18 bases in between. CDR1 is KGHSH and CDR2 is LQKENI in the germline V gene. The CDR3 runs 16 residues. CDR3 region: CASSPTARRSGDTQYF. CDR3 in DNA: TGTGCCAGCTCACCAACGGCGAGGCGTTCGGGGGATACGCAGTATTTT.

The chain is built from TRBV27 and TRBJ2-7; D is ambiguous. The CDR3 spans 17 residues. V was shortened by 6 bases and J by 7 bases, with 28 bases between the two germline ends. From germline, CDR1 is MNHEY and CDR2 SMNVEV (reference sequence). CDR3 amino acids: CASSIIPPLTIAPEQYF. In nucleotides, the CDR3 is TGTGCCAGCAGCATTATCCCTCCTCTCACCATAGCCCCGGAGCAGTACTTC.